This T cell receptor beta chain appears in the sequencing data of a study of cytomegalovirus exposure and HLA in healthy donors. General study results and limits: Follow-up analysis later connected one missense variant in DCLRE1C with trimming of TCR beta V- and J-genes. Later analysis revealed greater clonal expansion in HLA-associated TCR beta chains than in equally common others. Within the data, a cluster of highly shared sequence variants was likely a sequencing artifact.

The CDR3 is 16 amino acids. Germline CDR1 LGHNA, CDR2 YSLEER. The V and J ends lost 0 bases and 4 bases, in that order; junction bases with no gene match: 8. Primers for the PCR totalled 60 Vbeta and 13 Jbeta. Sequencing used immunoSEQ multiplex PCR; TCRdb keeps in-frame clones, though not all of them. In the table there are about 130,000 clones, 75% of which are singletons. Concerning this clone: Its target is not known.

V and J are TRBV4-3 and TRBJ1-2; 7 nucleotides align to TRBD1. Specimen: PBMCs. This clonotype was sampled from a woman aged 45-65 years in good health and CMV-seronegative. The CDR3 sequence: CASSQDVGQVFYGYTF. In nucleotides, the CDR3 is TGCGCCAGCAGCCAAGACGTAGGACAGGTTTTCTATGGCTACACCTTC.